The 2 T cell receptor beta chains listed next were all sequenced from one sample in a study of cytomegalovirus exposure and HLA in healthy donors (dated by TCRdb to the late 2010s). Preparation of the library involved the immunoSEQ multiplex PCR assay. The multiplex PCR relied on a mix of 60 forward primers for TCR Vbeta segments and 13 reverse primers for TCR Jbeta segments. TCRdb obtained this table from immuneACCESS and retained in-frame rearrangements with V and J assigned. These tables miss some clones; where compared with another copy, unresolved V genes account for less than half of the shortfall, and the remainder is unexplained. A total of 170,000 or so clones appear in this sample, 80% to 90% of them only once. The biggest ten clones account for almost 2% of the sample. Sample: PBMCs. These receptors all stem from a woman in her late teens or twenties in good health and CMV-seronegative.

The V and J genes are TRBV7-6 and TRBJ2-1, with 8 bases identical to TRBD2. After removal of 5 bases from V and 8 bases from J, the junction contained 11 bases not matched to a gene. The CDR3 covers 15 residues. Per germline, CDR1 SGHVS and CDR2 FNYEAQ. The CDR3 DNA reads as TGTGCCAGCAGCCCCTCAGCTGCGGGGGGTGATGAGCAGTTCTTC. Amino acid sequence: CASSPSAAGGDEQFF. Supplemented by reference TRBV7-6 and TRBJ2-1, the full variable domain reads GAGVSQSPRYKVTKRGQDVALRCDPISGHVSLYWYRQALGQGPEFLTYFNYEAQQDKSGLPNDRFSAERPEGSISTLTIQRTEQRDSAMYRCASSPSAAGGDEQFFGPGTRLTVL.

The V gene is TRBV7-9, the J gene TRBJ1-1; no clear D gene. Germline values: CDR1 SEHNR, CDR2 FQNEAQ (reference sequence). V was cut by 1 base and J by 4 bases, with 10 bases left in between. This CDR3 is 14 amino acids long. CDR3: CASSLDSLPTEAFF. In DNA, the CDR3 is TGTGCCAGCAGCTTAGACAGTTTGCCCACTGAAGCTTTCTTT.